What follows describes a single TCR beta chain. This clonotype was observed at least ten times. The clone's antigen remains unknown. No base quality values were provided; no much bigger clone lies one nucleotide off. The method behind the library was PCR. Sequenced using an Illumina HiSeq 2500. Molecular barcoding was employed in the preparation of TCR libraries, with unique molecular identifiers being used to normalize TCRbeta repertoire quantification. TCRdb reran the public reads through fastp at Q25 and MiXCR, keeping productive beta chains. Rows with a matching CDR3 protein are joined into one entry that keeps the most common DNA and genes. Counted in this sample were roughly 200,000 distinct CDR3 sequences; more than 14% of them appeared once. Of the sample, approximately 13% falls within the top ten clones. These data come from a study of T-cell reconstitution after alpha-beta-depleted transplantation in children (dated by TCRdb to the mid-2010s). Study-level background: Using TCR repertoire profiling, the study quantitatively followed how T-cell immune reconstitution unfolded in children after TCRalphabeta/CD19-depleted allogeneic hematopoietic cell transplantation.

V is clipped by 4 bases and J by 9 bases, and the sequence between their germline boundaries is 13 bases long. The CDR3 numbers 12 residues from cysteine through phenylalanine. CDR3 DNA is the only sequence kept; it has 36 bases, read in frame from the first base. The germline V gene gives CDR1 as SGHRS and CDR2 as YFSETQ. Sequencing used PBMCs from the stem cell graft donor, obtained from the stem cell graft. The TCR sequence derives from a human donor who donated a stem cell graft to a child with acute lymphoblastic leukemia. The chain links TRBV5-1 with TRBJ1-2; TRBD1 could be the D gene, as 5 bases match. The DNA sequence is TGCGCCAGCAGCCAAGGGACCGTCAGCTACACCTTC. Its translation reads: CASSQGTVSYTF.